The 25 T cell receptor beta chains below come from one sample, sequenced in a study of T cells expressing NK-cell markers. No DNA is given; TCRdb re-called the 5' RACE reads and lists each CDR3 protein once. The sample totals some 8,000 distinct CDR3 sequences. The sequenced sample was blood T cells: a sorted CD56 or NKG2C T cell subset, CD4+ or CD8+ T cells, or bulk PBMC T cells (not recorded which). Source of these receptors: a man younger than 35 in good health.

The chain links TRBV12-3 or TRBV12-4 to TRBJ2-3; TCRdb gives TRBD2 as the D gene, but with no DNA this cannot be confirmed. The CDR3 totals 17 residues. CDR3 residues: CASSLRRLAGPTDTQYF.

This rearrangement joins TRBV6-5 to TRBJ2-6; TCRdb selects TRBD1, and the lack of DNA leaves this call unchecked. CDR1 is MNHEY and CDR2 is SVGAGI in the germline V gene. The CDR3 totals 19 residues. The chain's CDR3 is CASSYSGDRGRAGANVLTF.

This clonotype is medium-sized by frequency. The CDR3 reads CSGSGERDTQYF. The chain recombines TRBV29-1 with TRBJ2-3; TCRdb's assignment of TRBD2 cannot be checked, as there is no DNA. The CDR3 totals 12 residues. Germline CDR1 reads SQVTM; CDR2 reads ANQGSEA.

V gene TRBV11-2 combines with J gene TRBJ2-2; TCRdb gives TRBD2 as the D gene, but with no DNA this cannot be confirmed. There are 16 residues in the CDR3. In germline, CDR1 is SGHAT, CDR2 FQNNGV. The CDR3 loop reads CASSSPRGASTGELFF.

The genes are TRBV6-1 and TRBJ1-5. Germline V gives CDR1 MNHNS, CDR2 SASEGT. The CDR3 covers 11 residues. The CDR3: CASSDGLAQHF.

Frequency places this clonotype as medium-sized (0.01 to 0.1%). The chain carries TRBV5-1 and TRBJ1-1. The CDR3 length is 13 residues. The germline V gene has CDR1 SGHRS and CDR2 YFSETQ. This CDR3 is CASSLAGIAEAFF.

This clonotype is called medium-sized based on its frequency. This chain joins TRBV6-5 and TRBJ2-1; TCRdb's D call of TRBD2 is untestable without DNA. The CDR3 consists of 15 residues. Germline V gives CDR1 MNHEY, CDR2 SVGAGI. The CDR3 is CASSSGSLGINEQFF.

This clonotype is labeled medium-sized based on frequency. This chain links TRBV20-1 with TRBJ1-5; checking the TCRdb D call of TRBD1 is not possible without DNA. Germline values: CDR1 DFQATT, CDR2 SNEGSKA (reference sequence). The CDR3 covers 13 residues. The CDR3 protein is CSAREPGGQPQHF.

The chain is built from TRBV16 and TRBJ1-5; TCRdb gives TRBD1 as the D gene, but with no DNA this cannot be confirmed. The CDR3 has 16 amino acids. Germline CDR1 is KGHSY and CDR2 is FQNENV. The CDR3: CASSPRDLGGNQPQHF.

The chain uses TRBV14 and TRBJ1-2; the D call from TCRdb, TRBD1, cannot be confirmed without DNA. The CDR3 loop spans 16 amino acids. Germline V gene data show CDR1 as SGHDN and CDR2 as FVKESK. CDR3 amino acids: CASSQDPPDRGYGYTF.

The J gene is TRBJ1-2, the V gene TRBV25-1; the TCRdb call, TRBD1, lacks DNA for checking. The CDR3 is made up of 15 amino acids. Germline values: CDR1 MGHDK, CDR2 SYGVNS. The chain's CDR3 is CASSEFKGPSYGYTF.

This clonotype registers medium-sized by frequency. The chain carries TRBV19 and TRBJ1-2; TCRdb's D call, TRBD1, is unchecked because there is no DNA. CDR1 LNHDA and CDR2 SQIVND come from the germline V gene (reference sequence). This CDR3 contains 13 residues. CDR3 amino acids: CASSIGASYGYTF.

CDR3 amino acids: CASSIDSAGSYNEQFF. V and J are TRBV19 and TRBJ2-1. CDR3 size: 16 residues. CDR1 and CDR2 from the germline V gene are LNHDA and SQIVND (reference sequence).

The chain's CDR3 is CASSLSPLNSPLHF. This sequence joins TRBV27 and TRBJ1-6. This CDR3 comprises 14 residues. Germline lookup yields CDR1 MNHEY and CDR2 SMNVEV (reference sequence).

Judged by frequency, this clonotype is medium-sized (0.01 to 0.1%). The V gene is TRBV7-2, the J gene TRBJ2-5; TCRdb's D call of TRBD2 is untestable without DNA. CDR3 size: 16 residues. The V gene's germline CDR1 is SGHTA and CDR2 FQGNSA. The chain's CDR3 is CASSLLLLAPQETQYF. Drawing the rest from reference TRBV7-2 and TRBJ2-5, the complete variable domain is GAGVSQSPSNKVTEKGKDVELRCDPISGHTALYWYRQSLGQGLEFLIYFQGNSAPDKSGLPSDRFSAERTGGSVSTLTIQRTQQEDSAVYLCASSLLLLAPQETQYFGPGTRLLVL.

By frequency, this clonotype registers medium-sized (0.01 to 0.1%). The genes are TRBV5-1 and TRBJ2-7; as DNA is missing, the TRBD1 call by TCRdb cannot be tested. The CDR3 has 14 amino acids. CDR1 SGHRS and CDR2 YFSETQ come from the germline V gene. The CDR3 sequence is CASSLTLPGHEQYF.

The chain couples TRBV28 to TRBJ2-1; TCRdb designates TRBD2, a call that cannot be tested without DNA. CDR1 is MDHEN, CDR2 SYDVKM, per germline. This CDR3 has 19 residues. CDR3 region: CASSLSFRASGRVYNEQFF. The full variable domain, rest sourced from reference TRBV28 and TRBJ2-1, is DVKVTQSSRYLVKRTGEKVFLECVQDMDHENMFWYRQDPGLGLRLIYFSYDVKMKEKGDIPEGYSVSREKKERFSLILESASTNQTSMYLCASSLSFRASGRVYNEQFFGPGTRLTVL.

This clonotype is medium-sized by frequency. The chain joins TRBV7-2 to TRBJ2-7; checking the TCRdb D call of TRBD2 is not possible without DNA. The CDR3 is 14 residues long. Germline V gives CDR1 SGHTA, CDR2 FQGNSA. CDR3: CASSPDYASYEQYF.

The chain is built from TRBV4-1 and TRBJ2-1; lacking DNA, the TRBD2 call made by TCRdb goes unchecked. The germline CDR1 and CDR2 sequences are MGHRA and YSYEKL. There are 13 residues in the CDR3. The CDR3 spells CASGGYPRNEQFF.

Judged by frequency, this clonotype is medium-sized. This rearrangement joins TRBV7-2 to TRBJ1-1; no DNA is available, so the TRBD1 call from TCRdb remains unchecked. The CDR3 extends over 16 amino acids. Germline loops: CDR1 SGHTA, CDR2 FQGNSA. The CDR3 sequence: CASSPGDRGSHTEAFF. Combining the CDR3 with reference TRBV7-2 and TRBJ1-1 gives the whole variable domain GAGVSQSPSNKVTEKGKDVELRCDPISGHTALYWYRQSLGQGLEFLIYFQGNSAPDKSGLPSDRFSAERTGGSVSTLTIQRTQQEDSAVYLCASSPGDRGSHTEAFFGQGTRLTVV.

This clonotype ranks as medium-sized (0.01 to 0.1%) in terms of frequency. The chain combines TRBV4-1 with TRBJ2-3; the TCRdb D gene call, TRBD2, has no DNA to confirm it. This CDR3 is 15 amino acids long. Looked up from germline, CDR1 is MGHRA and CDR2 is YSYEKL. The CDR3: CASSQVGSGSDTQYF.

According to its frequency, this clonotype is medium-sized. The chain has TRBV25-1 and TRBJ2-5. The CDR3 extends over 14 amino acids. Germline CDR1 is MGHDK and CDR2 is SYGVNS. This CDR3 reads CASSETRFQETQYF.

The chain has TRBV4-1 and TRBJ2-5. CDR1 MGHRA and CDR2 YSYEKL come from the germline V gene. The CDR3 is made up of 12 amino acids. The CDR3 reads CASSPGFETQYF.

The chain recombines TRBV20-1 with TRBJ2-1; TCRdb returns TRBD1, unconfirmable since there is no DNA. Germline V CDR1 and CDR2: DFQATT, SNEGSKA (reference sequence). This CDR3 is 13 amino acids long. CDR3 sequence reads: CSIARYEGGEQFF.

The chain uses TRBV2 and TRBJ2-1. The CDR3 is made up of 13 amino acids. CDR1 SNHLY and CDR2 FYNNEI come from the germline V gene. This chain's CDR3 is CASSFSAYNEQFF.